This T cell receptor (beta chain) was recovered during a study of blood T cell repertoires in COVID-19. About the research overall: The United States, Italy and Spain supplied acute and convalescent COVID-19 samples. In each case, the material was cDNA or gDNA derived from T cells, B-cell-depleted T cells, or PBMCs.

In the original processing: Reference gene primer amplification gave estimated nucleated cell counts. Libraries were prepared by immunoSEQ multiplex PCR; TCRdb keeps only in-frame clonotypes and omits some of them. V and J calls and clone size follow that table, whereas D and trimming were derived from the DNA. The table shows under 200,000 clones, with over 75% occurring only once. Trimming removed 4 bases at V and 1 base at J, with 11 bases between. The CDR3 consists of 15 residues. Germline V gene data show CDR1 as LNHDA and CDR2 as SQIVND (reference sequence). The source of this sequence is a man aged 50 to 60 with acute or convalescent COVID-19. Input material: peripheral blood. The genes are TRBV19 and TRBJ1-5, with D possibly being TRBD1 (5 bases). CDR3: CASSRGVVSNQPQHF. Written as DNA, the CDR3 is TGTGCCAGTAGTAGGGGGGTAGTGAGCAATCAGCCCCAGCATTTT.